This note documents a single TCR beta chain sequence. Its antigen is unknown. The germline V gene has CDR1 MNHEY and CDR2 SVGAGI. Trimming removed 0 bases from V and 1 base from J, with 9 bases in between. The CDR3 totals 16 residues. This sample stems from a study of T cell repertoires in cytomegalovirus infection. Study background: Matching HLA type, along with CMV infection, was indicated by public TCR beta signatures.

MiXCR, run by TCRdb on the reads, gives a single entry per CDR3 protein. The sample holds about 500,000 distinct CDR3 sequences, 30% to 40% seen once. The study, taken as a whole, reports: Within the response measured ex vivo, HLA-C-restricted CMV-specific TCR beta clonotypes were dominant.

The sequence derives from a human donor in good health (CMV status not recorded). Some clones in this sample may be carry-over from other donors' samples. V gene TRBV6-5 combines with J gene TRBJ2-2; D tentatively fits TRBD1 or TRBD2 (5 bases each). The material was cultured PBMCs, obtained from culture after CMV antigen stimulation. The CDR3 reads CASSYSPGQNTGELFF. For the CDR3, the DNA is TGTGCCAGCAGTTACTCCCCGGGGCAGAACACCGGGGAGCTGTTTTTT.